Below are 28 T cell receptor beta chains sequenced from a single sample in a study of siplizumab effects on memory and regulatory T cells. Assay: immunoSEQ multiplex PCR; the TCRdb copy retains only in-frame clones and omits some. The sample holds roughly 92,000 clones, about 93% seen once. The sample comprised non-Treg CD4+ T cells sorted from blood. The receptors were sampled from a human donor in good health.

V gene TRBV9 combines with J gene TRBJ2-7; D may be TRBD2 (7 bases). V shed 4 bases and J shed 3 bases, with 17 bases lying between them. The germline V gene encodes CDR1 SGDLS and CDR2 YYNGEE. This CDR3 comprises 15 residues. CDR3 loop: CASSPHLGGGYEQYF. CDR3 coding DNA: TGTGCCAGCAGCCCTCACCTAGGGGGGGGCTACGAGCAGTACTTC.

Here the CDR3 DNA reads TGTGCCTGGAAAGAGCGGACTGAGGTTCCACCCCTCCACTTT. Protein product: CAWKERTEVPPLHF. This rearrangement joins TRBV30 to TRBJ1-6; D is unresolved. CDR1 is GTSNPN and CDR2 is SVGIG in the germline V gene (reference sequence). The V gene lost 4 bases and the J gene lost 11 bases, with 18 bases spanning the gap. The CDR3 is 14 amino acids.

J is TRBJ2-2 and V is TRBV9; TRBD1 aligns across 7 bases. This CDR3 contains 19 residues. CDR1 is SGDLS, CDR2 YYNGEE, per germline. With V trimmed by 4 bases and J by 4 bases, 19 bases remained unmatched. For the CDR3, the DNA is TGTGCCAGCAGCTCACCTTACTTGAGAGGGGGCCAGGTCACCGGGGAGCTGTTTTTT. Translation: CASSSPYLRGGQVTGELFF. The variable domain in full, completed from reference TRBV9 and TRBJ2-2, reads DSGVTQTPKHLITATGQRVTLRCSPRSGDLSVYWYQQSLDQGLQFLIQYYNGEERAKGNILERFSAQQFPDLHSELNLSSLELGDSALYFCASSSPYLRGGQVTGELFFGEGSRLTVL.

The rearrangement uses TRBV5-4 and TRBJ2-3; D not resolved. Deletions cut 4 bases from V and 1 base from J, with 10 bases between. Per the germline V gene, CDR1 is SGHNT and CDR2 is YYREEE (reference sequence). CDR3 length equals 14 residues. CDR3 bases: TGTGCCAGCAGCCTTTCGGGCGGCACAGATACGCAGTATTTT. It encodes CASSLSGGTDTQYF.

J is TRBJ1-1 and V is TRBV6-5, with D possibly TRBD1 on 5 matching bases. The germline V gene encodes CDR1 MNHEY and CDR2 SVGAGI. The CDR3 runs to 15 residues. The ends were cut back, 6 bases at V and 5 bases at J, with 19 bases in the middle. The CDR3 DNA sequence: TGTGCCAGCAGCGTCGGGACTCTAACGCTAACTGAAGCTTTCTTT. This codes for CASSVGTLTLTEAFF.

The chain links TRBV6-4 to TRBJ1-5; D gene ambiguous. Trimming stripped 2 bases from V and 10 bases from J, with 9 bases between. The CDR3 runs 12 residues. Germline lookup yields CDR1 MRHNA and CDR2 SNTAGT. Written as DNA, the CDR3 is TGTGCCAGCAGTGACCGGACCTTTCCCCAGCATTTT. Its protein product is CASSDRTFPQHF.

This rearrangement joins TRBV19 to TRBJ1-5; tentatively, D is TRBD1 (5 bases). The CDR3 extends over 12 amino acids. Deletions cut 10 bases from V and 9 bases from J, with 16 bases between. Per the germline V gene, CDR1 is LNHDA and CDR2 is SQIVND (reference sequence). The CDR3 nucleotides are TGTGCCATCGGGTTGTCCGGGGGGCCCCAGCATTTT. This codes for CAIGLSGGPQHF. The variable domain in full, completed from reference TRBV19 and TRBJ1-5, reads DGGITQSPKYLFRKEGQNVTLSCEQNLNHDAMYWYRQDPGQGLRLIYYSQIVNDFQKGDIAEGYSVSREKKESFPLTVTSAQKNPTAFYLCAIGLSGGPQHFGDGTRLSIL.

For the CDR3, the DNA is TGTGCCAGTAGTACCACGGACAGGGGAAACTATGGCTACACCTTC. Translating it yields CASSTTDRGNYGYTF. The rearrangement joins TRBV19 to TRBJ1-2; TRBD1 agrees at 9 bases. Germline assignment: CDR1 LNHDA and CDR2 SQIVND (reference sequence). V was pared by 4 bases and J by 2 bases, with 5 bases of the junction left unmatched. This CDR3 comprises 15 residues. Variable domain in full (rest from reference TRBV19 and TRBJ1-2): DGGITQSPKYLFRKEGQNVTLSCEQNLNHDAMYWYRQDPGQGLRLIYYSQIVNDFQKGDIAEGYSVSREKKESFPLTVTSAQKNPTAFYLCASSTTDRGNYGYTFGSGTRLTVV.

The chain has TRBV30 and TRBJ1-1; D is ambiguous. The CDR3 length is 11 residues. Germline CDR1 reads GTSNPN; CDR2 reads SVGIG (reference sequence). V was trimmed by 1 base and J by 6 bases, leaving 6 bases between them. The CDR3 nucleotides are TGTGCCTGGAGTGAAAGGGCTGAAGCTTTCTTT. Protein: CAWSERAEAFF.

A single count supports this clone. The J gene is TRBJ2-2, the V gene TRBV7-3; D tentatively reads TRBD1 or TRBD2 (5 bases each). Germline V lookup: CDR1 SGHTA, CDR2 FQGTGA. This CDR3 has 16 amino acids. V lost 5 bases to trimming and J lost 0 bases, with 13 bases between them. The CDR3 nucleotides read TGTGCCAGCAGCCCCGTCGGGGCGTCGAACACCGGGGAGCTGTTTTTT. Its translation is CASSPVGASNTGELFF.

The chain couples TRBV4-2 to TRBJ2-2, with D perhaps being TRBD1 or TRBD2 (5 bases each). Germline V gives CDR1 LGHNA, CDR2 YNFKEQ. This CDR3 has 16 residues. V lost 0 bases and J lost 5, with 13 bases in between. The CDR3 here is CASSQESRGETGELFF. The DNA of the CDR3 is TGTGCCAGCAGCCAAGAATCGAGGGGCGAGACCGGGGAGCTGTTTTTT.

The rearrangement links TRBV5-1 to TRBJ2-7; D might be TRBD1 (6 bases). The CDR3 is 14 residues long. V lost 2 bases and J lost 0, with 9 bases in between. Germline CDR1 reads SGHRS; CDR2 reads YFSETQ. CDR3 nucleotide sequence: TGCGCCAGCAGCTTCACAGGGCGCTCCTACGAGCAGTACTTC. Translation gives CASSFTGRSYEQYF.

The J gene is TRBJ1-4, the V gene TRBV9; no clear D. The CDR3 spans 15 residues. CDR1 SGDLS and CDR2 YYNGEE come from the germline V gene. Trimming removed 4 bases at V and 1 base at J, with 11 bases between. In DNA, the CDR3 is TGTGCCAGCAGCACCCGATTGGGAACTAATGAAAAACTGTTTTTT. Protein: CASSTRLGTNEKLFF.

The chain links TRBV20-1 to TRBJ2-7, with a possible D match to TRBD1 (6 bases). V lost 4 bases and J lost 5, with 9 bases in between. The V gene's germline CDR1 is DFQATT and CDR2 SNEGSKA (reference sequence). The CDR3 runs 11 residues. CDR3 loop: CSANKGDEQYF. The CDR3 DNA follows: TGCAGTGCTAACAAGGGGGACGAGCAGTACTTC.

The chain employs TRBV5-5 and TRBJ1-6; D not resolved. CDR3 length: 17 amino acids. The germline CDR1 and CDR2 sequences are SGHKS and YYEKEE (reference sequence). V lost 0 bases, J lost 8 bases, and 18 bases lay in between. This CDR3 is CASSLEPGHRRDSPLHF. The DNA of the CDR3 is TGTGCCAGCAGCTTGGAACCGGGCCACCGGAGGGATTCACCCCTCCACTTT.

The rearrangement joins TRBV23-1 to TRBJ2-7; 7 bases agree with TRBD1. TRBV23-1 is known as an ORF, though its function is uncertain. This CDR3 spans 16 amino acids. After removal of 2 bases from V and 5 bases from J, the junction contained 12 bases not matched to a gene. For the CDR3, the DNA is TGCGCCAGCAGTCAAAAAACGACAGGGCTGGTAAACGAGCAGTACTTC. Its protein is CASSQKTTGLVNEQYF.

Notes on this clone: One junction end disagrees with the germline gene, perhaps due to a read error. V gene TRBV27 combines with J gene TRBJ2-2; 9 bases are a match to TRBD2. This CDR3 is 16 amino acids long. CDR1 and CDR2 (germline): MNHEY, SMNVEV (reference sequence). The CDR3 loop is CASSLLPSGNSGELFF. The CDR3 DNA follows: TGTGCCAGCAGTTTATTGCCTAGCGGGAACTCCGGGGAGCTGTTTTTT.

The chain carries TRBV6-5 and TRBJ2-5; D may be TRBD1 or TRBD2 (6 bases each). With 6 bases removed from V and 5 bases from J, the gap between germline ends came to 13 bases. This CDR3 region has 13 residues. The germline V gene has CDR1 MNHEY and CDR2 SVGAGI. This CDR3 is CASRKGGWETQYF. DNA of the CDR3: TGTGCCAGCAGAAAGGGGGGATGGGAGACCCAGTACTTC.

CDR3 coding DNA: TGTGCCAGCAGCTTCAGAGACACCGGGGAGCTGTTTTTT. Translated, it gives CASSFRDTGELFF. The chain joins TRBV5-4 to TRBJ2-2; D gene ambiguous. CDR3 length: 13 amino acids. CDR1 and CDR2 from the germline V gene are SGHNT and YYREEE (reference sequence). Trimming removed 2 bases from V and 3 bases from J, with 5 bases in between.

The rearrangement links TRBV6-5 to TRBJ1-3; D perhaps matches TRBD1 (6 bases). Germline assignment: CDR1 MNHEY and CDR2 SVGAGI. The CDR3 has 13 amino acids. The V and J ends lost 8 bases and 4 bases respectively, with 12 bases between them. This CDR3 is CASGGSLGNTIYF. The CDR3 nucleotides read TGTGCCAGCGGGGGCAGTTTGGGAAACACCATATATTTT.

The chain uses TRBV5-1 and TRBJ2-5, with TRBD2 matching 9 bases. CDR1 and CDR2 from the germline V gene are SGHRS and YFSETQ. Trimming at V came to 7 bases and at J to 2 bases, leaving 9 bases not matched to a gene. The CDR3 length is 15 residues. CDR3: CASGAGAGGQETQYF. The CDR3, as DNA: TGCGCCAGCGGAGCGGGGGCGGGGGGGCAAGAGACCCAGTACTTC.

The J gene is TRBJ1-2, the V gene TRBV5-4; 12 positions agree with TRBD1. Losses at the gene ends were 4 bases for V and 3 bases for J; bases not matched to a gene: 13. The CDR3 extends over 18 amino acids. In germline, CDR1 is SGHNT, CDR2 YYREEE (reference sequence). CDR3 in amino acids: CASSGGPGTGGADYGYTF. In DNA form, the CDR3 reads TGTGCCAGCAGCGGGGGGCCGGGGACAGGGGGCGCCGACTATGGCTACACCTTC. The complete variable domain, with remaining parts taken from reference TRBV5-4 and TRBJ1-2, reads ETGVTQSPTHLIKTRGQQVTLRCSSQSGHNTVSWYQQALGQGPQFIFQYYREEENGRGNFPPRFSGLQFPNYSSELNVNALELDDSALYLCASSGGPGTGGADYGYTFGSGTRLTVV.

The V and J genes are TRBV11-2 and TRBJ2-5, with 11 bases fitting TRBD1. Germline lookup yields CDR1 SGHAT and CDR2 FQNNGV. This CDR3 is 16 amino acids long. J lost 2 bases, V lost 3 bases, and 5 bases had no gene match. CDR3 loop: CASSLFRDRGQETQYF. The CDR3 nucleotides are TGTGCCAGCAGCTTGTTCCGGGACAGGGGGCAAGAGACCCAGTACTTC.

The rearrangement joins TRBV10-3 to TRBJ1-2; no clear D gene. Per germline, CDR1 ENHRY and CDR2 SYGVKD. CDR3 length equals 13 residues. V gave up 2 bases and J gave up 4 bases, with 8 bases separating them. The chain's CDR3 is CAISEGEVYGYTF. The CDR3 bases are TGTGCCATCAGTGAGGGGGAAGTCTATGGCTACACCTTC.

V usage is TRBV6-6 and J usage is TRBJ2-7, with 11 bases that match TRBD1. The V gene end was trimmed by 6 bases and the J gene end by 4 bases; junction bases not matched to a gene: 8. Germline V gives CDR1 MNHNY, CDR2 SVGAGI (reference sequence). The CDR3 loop spans 15 amino acids. The CDR3 here is CASSSRDRGLYEQYF. Here the CDR3 DNA reads TGTGCCAGCAGCTCCCGGGACAGGGGGTTATACGAGCAGTACTTC.

The V gene is TRBV15, the J gene TRBJ1-5, with D perhaps TRBD1 (5 bases). The germline V gene encodes CDR1 LNHNV and CDR2 YYDKDF (reference sequence). V was shortened by 5 bases and J by 4 bases, with 12 bases between the two germline ends. This CDR3 comprises 14 residues. The CDR3 sequence is CATSDSGSNQPQHF. CDR3 DNA: TGTGCCACCAGCGATTCAGGGTCTAATCAGCCCCAGCATTTT.

The table lists this clone with a count of one. The chain joins TRBV9 to TRBJ1-3; possible D gene TRBD1, 5 bases. Deletions cut 0 bases from V and 0 bases from J, with 10 bases between. Germline V lookup: CDR1 SGDLS, CDR2 YYNGEE. This CDR3 contains 16 residues. The CDR3 bases are TGTGCCAGCAGCGTAGCTGACAGCTACTCTGGAAACACCATATATTTT. Its protein is CASSVADSYSGNTIYF.

J is TRBJ2-5 and V is TRBV5-1; possibly TRBD2 for D (6 bases). Germline CDR1 is SGHRS and CDR2 is YFSETQ. With 4 bases removed from V and 2 bases from J, the gap between germline ends came to 9 bases. This CDR3 contains 13 residues. This CDR3 is CASSRDLQETQYF. CDR3 bases: TGCGCCAGCAGCCGGGACTTACAAGAGACCCAGTACTTC.